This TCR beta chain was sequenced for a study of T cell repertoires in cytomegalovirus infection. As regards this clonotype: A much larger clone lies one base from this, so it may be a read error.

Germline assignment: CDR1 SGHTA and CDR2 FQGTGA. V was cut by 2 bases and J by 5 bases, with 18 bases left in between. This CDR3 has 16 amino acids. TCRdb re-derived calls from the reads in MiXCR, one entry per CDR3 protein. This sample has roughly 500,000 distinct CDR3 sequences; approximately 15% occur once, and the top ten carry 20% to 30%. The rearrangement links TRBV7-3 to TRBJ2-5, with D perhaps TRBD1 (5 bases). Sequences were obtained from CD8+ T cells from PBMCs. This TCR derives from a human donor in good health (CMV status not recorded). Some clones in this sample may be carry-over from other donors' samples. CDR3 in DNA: TGTGCCAGCAGCTTAGCAAAGTGTGCAGGGCCCGAGACCCAGTACTTC. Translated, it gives CASSLAKCAGPETQYF.